These T cell receptor beta chains were read from a single sample in a study of shared clonotypes between healthy human individuals. The data were produced by immunoSEQ multiplex PCR, yet TCRdb's version contains in-frame clones alone and is incomplete. Of under 1,100,000 clones listed, about four fifths were seen once; the top ten hold 0.55% to 0.7%. Sequenced material: memory CD4+ T cells from PBMCs. The receptors stem from a man between 18 and 29 years old in good health. Some clones in this sample may be carry-over from other donors' samples. Each CDR3 is given with its conserved first and last residue. The D gene is left open where the match is weak. Only some rows state a clone size, as once, few, many or a class for expanded clones.

D gene,clone size,V gene,CDR3 length,J gene,CDR3 protein,CDR3 DNA
TRBD1,.,TRBV28,14,TRBJ2-1,CASSGLDRVSSSFF,TGTGCCAGCAGTGGACTTGACAGGGTTAGTTCCTCTTTCTTC
.,few,TRBV15,13,TRBJ1-4,CATSRDEREKLFF,TGTGCCACCAGCAGAGATGAGCGTGAAAAACTGTTTTTT
TRBD2,.,TRBV10-2,15,TRBJ2-1,CASRETSGSWNEQFF,TGCGCCAGCAGAGAAACTAGCGGGAGTTGGAATGAGCAGTTCTTC
.,.,TRBV28,14,TRBJ1-5,CASSFSGEVQPQHF,TGTGCCAGCAGTTTTTCAGGGGAGGTACAGCCCCAGCATTTT
.,.,TRBV7-8,15,TRBJ2-5,CASSLGGYLQETQYF,TGTGCCAGCAGCTTGGGGGGATACCTCCAAGAGACCCAGTACTTC
.,.,TRBV30,13,TRBJ2-2,CACADRNTGELFF,TGTGCCTGCGCAGACAGGAACACCGGGGAGCTGTTTTTT
.,once,TRBV5-1,14,TRBJ2-7,CASSLGGAYYEQYF,TGCGCCAGCAGCTTAGGCGGGGCTTACTACGAGCAGTACTTC
.,.,TRBV18,14,TRBJ2-5,CASSPPPGRETQYF,TGTGCCAGCTCACCGCCGCCAGGGCGGGAGACCCAGTACTTC
TRBD1,.,TRBV18,15,TRBJ2-7,CASSDVTGGRNEQYF,TGTGCCAGCTCAGATGTTACAGGGGGCAGGAACGAGCAGTACTTC
.,once,TRBV14,12,TRBJ2-7,CASSQVRGEQYF,TGTGCCAGCAGCCAAGTTCGGGGCGAGCAGTACTTC
.,.,TRBV7-2,14,TRBJ1-1,CASSLDRAYSEAFF,TGTGCCAGCAGCTTAGACAGAGCTTACTCTGAAGCTTTCTTT
.,.,TRBV28,13,TRBJ1-5,CASTIKRVQPQHF,TGTGCCAGCACCATTAAGAGGGTTCAGCCCCAGCATTTT
TRBD1,.,TRBV2,15,TRBJ2-2,CASSPGQGARGELFF,TGTGCCAGCAGTCCGGGACAGGGGGCTAGGGGGGAGCTGTTTTTT
TRBD2,.,TRBV27,16,TRBJ2-7,CASSLQWTSGMREQYF,TGTGCCAGCAGTTTACAATGGACTAGTGGGATGAGGGAGCAGTACTTC
.,.,TRBV10-3,15,TRBJ1-1,CAISESGRGFTEAFF,TGTGCCATCAGTGAGTCAGGTCGGGGTTTCACTGAAGCTTTCTTT
.,.,TRBV9,16,TRBJ2-5,CASSVGVGWNQETQYF,TGTGCCAGCAGCGTAGGGGTGGGTTGGAACCAAGAGACCCAGTACTTC
TRBD1,few,TRBV29-1,13,TRBJ2-7,CSVTGGPTYEQYF,TGCAGCGTGACAGGGGGCCCAACCTACGAGCAGTACTTC
.,.,TRBV25-1,14,TRBJ2-1,CASSAVGGYNEQFF,TGTGCCAGCAGTGCAGTAGGAGGCTACAATGAGCAGTTCTTC
TRBD2,.,TRBV27,16,TRBJ2-5,CASSLSVASGEETQYF,TGTGCCAGCAGTTTATCGGTGGCTAGCGGAGAAGAGACCCAGTACTTC
.,few,TRBV5-1,15,TRBJ2-2,CASRPGQTNTGELFF,TGCGCCAGCCGACCGGGACAAACGAACACCGGGGAGCTGTTTTTT
.,once,TRBV30,18,TRBJ2-6,CAWSVRWGLGSGANVLTF,TGTGCCTGGAGTGTACGATGGGGGTTGGGCTCTGGGGCCAACGTCCTGACTTTC
.,.,TRBV16,18,TRBJ2-7,CASSRRIGGIPGSYEQYF,TGTGCCAGCAGCCGCCGGATCGGAGGTATTCCCGGCTCCTACGAGCAGTACTTC
TRBD2,.,TRBV4-3,15,TRBJ2-1,CASSLAGTTYNEQFF,TGCGCCAGCAGCCTCGCCGGGACTACTTACAATGAGCAGTTCTTC
.,.,TRBV6-1,13,TRBJ2-7,CASSEARPYEQYF,TGTGCCAGCAGTGAAGCCCGTCCCTACGAGCAGTACTTC
TRBD1,.,TRBV5-1,19,TRBJ2-6,CASNKISGQGITGANVLTF,TGCGCCAGCAATAAGATCTCAGGACAGGGAATCACTGGGGCCAACGTCCTGACTTTC
.,.,TRBV29-1,14,TRBJ1-1,CSVVRGLSNTEAFF,TGCAGCGTTGTAAGGGGCCTCTCTAACACTGAAGCTTTCTTT